The 22 T cell receptor beta chains below all came from one sample that was sequenced in a study of T cell changes during pregnancy in multiple sclerosis. The table came from immunoSEQ multiplex PCR; TCRdb's copy has only in-frame clones and leaves some out. The sample has 20,000 to 25,000 clones, 80% to 95% seen once. The sample here was CD8+ T cells from peripheral blood mononuclear cells, taken in the third trimester of pregnancy. The source of these receptors is a female donor with multiple sclerosis, enrolled in a pregnancy study.

The sample holds one count of this clone. The sample carries other DNA sequences with the same CDR3. V is TRBV9 and J is TRBJ1-1, with D possibly matching TRBD1 (5 bases). Germline assignment: CDR1 SGDLS and CDR2 YYNGEE. The V gene lost 3 bases and the J gene lost 4 bases, with 16 bases spanning the gap. The CDR3 has 15 amino acids. CDR3 nucleotide sequence: TGTGCCAGCAGCGAGGAGGAGGGGATTTTCACTGAAGCTTTCTTT. It is translated as CASSEEEGIFTEAFF.

This sequence joins TRBV28 and TRBJ1-1; weak D call: TRBD1 (6 bases). From germline, CDR1 is MDHEN and CDR2 SYDVKM. Trimming stripped 7 bases from V and 3 bases from J, with 21 bases between. The CDR3 is 16 residues long. Here the CDR3 reads CASNSYRGGPYTEAFF. CDR3 nucleotides: TGTGCCAGCAACTCTTACCGGGGGGGGCCCTACACTGAAGCTTTCTTT.

V gene TRBV2 combines with J gene TRBJ1-2; the D is unclear. Germline V gene data show CDR1 as SNHLY and CDR2 as FYNNEI. The CDR3 contains 10 residues. V dropped 8 bases and J dropped 8 bases, with 9 bases sitting between them. The CDR3 DNA reads TGTGCCAGCCTTCACCGGGGCTACACCTTC. Translated: CASLHRGYTF.

V and J are TRBV6-1 and TRBJ1-1; tentative D call: TRBD1 (5 bases). This CDR3 comprises 15 residues. V lost 5 bases, J lost 0 bases, and 13 bases lay in between. From germline, CDR1 is MNHNS and CDR2 SASEGT. The CDR3 reads CASSQSRGVNTEAFF. DNA of the CDR3: TGTGCCAGCAGTCAATCTCGGGGGGTGAACACTGAAGCTTTCTTT.

The J gene is TRBJ1-2, the V gene TRBV5-1; D gene uncertain. Trimming cost V 0 bases and J 0 bases, with 6 bases left between them. Germline V gives CDR1 SGHRS, CDR2 YFSETQ. The CDR3 runs 14 residues. The DNA for the CDR3 is TGCGCCAGCAGCTTGGGGGCCCCTAACTATGGCTACACCTTC. Residues: CASSLGAPNYGYTF. Full variable domain (rest looked up from reference TRBV5-1 and TRBJ1-2): KAGVTQTPRYLIKTRGQQVTLSCSPISGHRSVSWYQQTPGQGLQFLFEYFSETQRNKGNFPGRFSGRQFSNSRSEMNVSTLELGDSALYLCASSLGAPNYGYTFGSGTRLTVV.

This sequence joins TRBV27 and TRBJ2-1; 7 nucleotides agree with TRBD2. The CDR3 loop spans 15 amino acids. The J segment lost 3 bases and the V segment lost 6 bases, leaving 8 bases of the junction unmatched. Germline assignment: CDR1 MNHEY and CDR2 SMNVEV (reference sequence). CDR3 region: CASSFSAGDYNEQFF. CDR3 nucleotides: TGTGCCAGCAGCTTTTCGGCGGGAGACTACAATGAGCAGTTCTTC.

The chain joins TRBV27 to TRBJ2-2, with 15 bases fitting TRBD2. CDR1 is MNHEY and CDR2 is SMNVEV in the germline V gene (reference sequence). This CDR3 spans 16 amino acids. Losses at the gene ends were 5 bases for V and 8 bases for J; bases not matched to a gene: 6. CDR3 DNA sequence: TGTGCCAGCAGTCCGGGACTAGCGGGAGGAGGAGGGGAGCTGTTTTTT. This gives the protein CASSPGLAGGGGELFF.

This sequence joins TRBV21-1 and TRBJ1-1; the table's D call, TRBD1, was not checked against the DNA. TRBV21-1 is noted as a pseudogene. The CDR3 is 13 amino acids. CDR3 residues: CASRRQRPTEAFF. CDR3 nucleotides: TGTGCCAGCAGGAGACAAAGGCCCACTGAAGCTTTCTTT.

The sample holds a few counts of this clone. This chain joins TRBV2 and TRBJ2-1, with D uncertain. The CDR3 runs to 12 residues. CDR1 and CDR2 (germline): SNHLY, FYNNEI. The ends were cut back, 8 bases at V and 0 bases at J, with 5 bases in the middle. CDR3 in DNA: TGTGCCAGCGTAGTCTCCTACAATGAGCAGTTCTTC. Residues: CASVVSYNEQFF.

J is TRBJ2-1 and V is TRBV27, with D unresolved. V was shortened by 5 bases and J by 8 bases, with 13 bases between the two germline ends. From germline, CDR1 is MNHEY and CDR2 SMNVEV (reference sequence). The CDR3 is made up of 13 amino acids. This CDR3 reads CASSLNSHHEQFF. CDR3 nucleotides: TGTGCCAGCAGTCTCAATAGCCACCATGAGCAGTTCTTC.

The V call is TRBV27, the J call TRBJ1-1; tentative D call: TRBD1 (6 bases). The CDR3 has 12 residues. Trimming left V 6 bases short and J 9 bases short, with 14 bases between. CDR1 is MNHEY, CDR2 SMNVEV, per germline (reference sequence). The CDR3: CASSPWGGQAFF. In DNA form, the CDR3 reads TGTGCCAGCAGCCCCTGGGGGGGGCAAGCTTTCTTT.

In this sample, this clone turned up once. The CDR3 sequence: CASSSRPGTGSYEQYF. The CDR3 coding sequence is TGTGCCAGCAGTTCACGGCCCGGGACAGGGTCCTACGAGCAGTACTTC. This chain uses TRBV27 with TRBJ2-7; 9 bases agree with TRBD1. The V segment lost 4 bases and the J segment 1 base; nucleotides outside the gene matches: 8. CDR1 is MNHEY, CDR2 SMNVEV, per germline (reference sequence). The CDR3 consists of 16 residues.

V usage is TRBV28 and J usage is TRBJ1-1, with TRBD1 as a possible D gene (5 bases). In germline, CDR1 is MDHEN, CDR2 SYDVKM. Trimming left V 6 bases short and J 3 bases short, with 14 bases between. The CDR3 consists of 14 residues. CDR3 sequence: CASSPPGGYTEAFF. CDR3 DNA: TGTGCCAGCAGCCCGCCGGGGGGGTACACTGAAGCTTTCTTT.

This rearrangement joins TRBV18 to TRBJ2-7, with 9 bases that match TRBD1. The CDR3 length is 16 residues. With V trimmed by 0 bases and J by 2 bases, 5 bases remained unmatched. The germline gives CDR1 KGHSH, CDR2 LQKENI. Here the CDR3 reads CASSPPAGQGTYEQYF. For the CDR3, the DNA is TGTGCCAGCTCACCACCGGCGGGACAGGGCACCTACGAGCAGTACTTC.

A single count supports this clone. One junction end disagrees with the germline gene, perhaps due to a read error. Different DNA sequences within this sample yield the same CDR3. V usage is TRBV4-1 and J usage is TRBJ2-7; 7 nucleotides agree with TRBD1. Germline assignment: CDR1 MGHRA and CDR2 YSYEKL. The CDR3 is 15 residues long. The CDR3 spells CASSQVQGESYEQYF. The DNA for the CDR3 is TGCGCCAGCAGCCAAGTCCAGGGGGAATCCTACGAGCAATACTTC.

This chain connects TRBV6-5 to TRBJ2-7, with D possibly matching TRBD2 (8 bases). V was trimmed by 5 bases and J by 3 bases, leaving 14 bases between them. Germline CDR1 is MNHEY and CDR2 is SVGAGI. There are 14 residues in the CDR3. The CDR3 DNA follows: TGTGCCAGCAGTCAGCGGGGGACAGACTACGAGCAGTACTTC. Its protein product is CASSQRGTDYEQYF.

This chain links TRBV9 with TRBJ2-7; TRBD2 matches at 8 bases. Germline V gene sequence: CDR1 SGDLS, CDR2 YYNGEE. V trimming: 4 bases; J trimming: 1 base; junction bases outside the gene matches: 7. The CDR3 has 15 residues. CDR3: CASSPSGSPSYEQYF. The CDR3 nucleotides read TGTGCCAGCAGCCCCAGCGGGAGTCCATCCTACGAGCAGTACTTC.

The V gene is TRBV19, the J gene TRBJ1-1; D unclear. The CDR3 length is 13 residues. V shed 7 bases and J shed 11 bases, with 20 bases lying between them. Germline assignment: CDR1 LNHDA and CDR2 SQIVND (reference sequence). The CDR3 sequence is CASTPRTGREAFF. CDR3 sequence (DNA): TGTGCCAGTACCCCAAGAACTGGGCGAGAGGCTTTCTTT.

This clone was counted a single time. V usage is TRBV27 and J usage is TRBJ2-7; D not resolved. The CDR3 extends over 14 amino acids. The V end lost 4 bases, the J end lost 2 bases, and 12 bases lay between the germline ends. Per germline, CDR1 MNHEY and CDR2 SMNVEV (reference sequence). For the CDR3, the DNA is TGTGCCAGCAGTTCAGTGACGGGTGCCTACGAGCAGTACTTC. It encodes CASSSVTGAYEQYF.

The V and J genes are TRBV5-4 and TRBJ2-7; TRBD2 matches 8 bases. V lost 4 bases, J lost 2 bases, and 5 bases stayed unmatched. Looked up from germline, CDR1 is SGHNT and CDR2 is YYREEE (reference sequence). The CDR3 is made up of 14 amino acids. CDR3 residues: CASSQRERTYEQYF. The CDR3 DNA follows: TGTGCCAGCAGCCAGCGGGAGAGGACCTACGAGCAGTACTTC. The full variable domain, in which reference TRBV5-4 and TRBJ2-7 provide the parts outside the CDR3, is ETGVTQSPTHLIKTRGQQVTLRCSSQSGHNTVSWYQQALGQGPQFIFQYYREEENGRGNFPPRFSGLQFPNYSSELNVNALELDDSALYLCASSQRERTYEQYFGPGTRLTVT.

The chain links TRBV9 to TRBJ1-1, with a weak D call TRBD1 (6 bases). This CDR3 comprises 14 residues. Trimming left V 0 bases short and J 4 bases short, with 10 bases between. Germline V gives CDR1 SGDLS, CDR2 YYNGEE. The CDR3 here is CASSVGYRATEAFF. As DNA, the CDR3 is TGTGCCAGCAGCGTAGGGTACAGGGCCACTGAAGCTTTCTTT.

The chain joins TRBV27 to TRBJ2-2; 7 bases line up with TRBD2. Germline CDR1 reads MNHEY; CDR2 reads SMNVEV (reference sequence). With V trimmed by 4 bases and J by 7 bases, 15 bases remained unmatched. The CDR3 sequence is 17 residues long. This CDR3 is CASSSGLILVSGGELFF. The CDR3 DNA is TGTGCCAGCAGTTCGGGACTAATCCTTGTGTCCGGCGGGGAGCTGTTTTTT.